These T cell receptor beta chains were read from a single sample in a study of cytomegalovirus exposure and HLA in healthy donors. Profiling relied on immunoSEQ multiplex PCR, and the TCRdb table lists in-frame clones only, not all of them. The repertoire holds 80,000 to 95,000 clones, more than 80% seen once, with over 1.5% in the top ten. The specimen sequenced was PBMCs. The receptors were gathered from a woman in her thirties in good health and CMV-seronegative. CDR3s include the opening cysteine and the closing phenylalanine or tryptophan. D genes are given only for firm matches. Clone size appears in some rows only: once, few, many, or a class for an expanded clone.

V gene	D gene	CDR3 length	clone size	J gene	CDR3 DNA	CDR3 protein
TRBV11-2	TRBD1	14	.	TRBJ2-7	TGTGCCAGCAGCTCGGACAGGGGTTCCTACGAGCAGTACTTC	CASSSDRGSYEQYF
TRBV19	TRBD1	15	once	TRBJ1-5	TGTGCCAGTAAGGGCGGACAGGGACTCAATCAGCCCCAGCATTTT	CASKGGQGLNQPQHF
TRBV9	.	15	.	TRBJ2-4	TGTGCCAGCAGCCTGGAGGAGAGTACCTTCAACATTCAGTACTTC	CASSLEESTFNIQYF
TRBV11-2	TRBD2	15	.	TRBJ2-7	TGTGCCAGCAGCTTACTTAAGCGGGGAACCTACGAGCAGTACTTC	CASSLLKRGTYEQYF
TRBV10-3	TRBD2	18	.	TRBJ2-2	TGTGCCATCAGTACCACCGGACTAGCGGGGCGGAACACCGGGGAGCTGTTTTTT	CAISTTGLAGRNTGELFF
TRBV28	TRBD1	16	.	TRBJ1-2	TGTGCCAGCAACATTCAAGGGGGACAGGGGGCGCTTGGCTACACCTTC	CASNIQGGQGALGYTF
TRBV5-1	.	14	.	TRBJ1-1	TGCGCCAGCAGCGTAGACACAGGAACCACTGAAGCTTTCTTT	CASSVDTGTTEAFF
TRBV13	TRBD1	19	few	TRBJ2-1	TGTGCCAGCAGCGCCCGTGAGACAGGGAATGGGGGTAGCAGGAATGAGCAGTTCTTC	CASSARETGNGGSRNEQFF
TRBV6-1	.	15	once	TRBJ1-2	TGTGCCAGCAGTGCATACGACAGGCTCGAATATGGCTACACCTTC	CASSAYDRLEYGYTF
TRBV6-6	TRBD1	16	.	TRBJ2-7	TGTGCCAGCAGGCCTAATCCGGGACAGGGCTACTACGAGCAGTACTTC	CASRPNPGQGYYEQYF
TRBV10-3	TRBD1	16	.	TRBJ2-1	TGTGCCATCAGTGAGTCTGTGGGACAGGGTAGAAATGAGCAGTTCTTC	CAISESVGQGRNEQFF
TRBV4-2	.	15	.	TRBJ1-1	TGTGCCAGCAGCCGTACGGGGTTAACTGGCACTGAAGCTTTCTTT	CASSRTGLTGTEAFF
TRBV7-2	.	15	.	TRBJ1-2	TGTGCCAGCAGCCAAGGGGGGGATTGGGGCTATGGCTACACCTTC	CASSQGGDWGYGYTF
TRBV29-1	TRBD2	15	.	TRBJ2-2	TGCAGCGCTCTAGTGGGGGGAGGGAGCACCGGGGAGCTGTTTTTT	CSALVGGGSTGELFF
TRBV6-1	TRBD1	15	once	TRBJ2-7	TGTGCCAGCAGGGACGGGACAGGTCTTTCGTACGAGCAGTACTTC	CASRDGTGLSYEQYF
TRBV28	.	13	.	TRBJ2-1	TGTGCCAGCAGTTCATCCTCTCGGAATGAGCAGTTCTTC	CASSSSSRNEQFF
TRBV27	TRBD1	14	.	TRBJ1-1	TGTGCCAGCAGTCCCCGCACAGGGGCCACTGAAGCTTTCTTT	CASSPRTGATEAFF
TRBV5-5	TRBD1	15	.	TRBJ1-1	TGTGCCAGCAGCCCAATCAGGGGGCCGAACACTGAAGCTTTCTTT	CASSPIRGPNTEAFF
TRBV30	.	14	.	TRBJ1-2	TGTGCCTGGAGCGCGGGAGAGCTAGGGCATGGCTACACCTTC	CAWSAGELGHGYTF
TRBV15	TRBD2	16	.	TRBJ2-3	TGTGCCACCAGGGCCGAGCTAGCGGGAGGACGAGATACGCAGTATTTT	CATRAELAGGRDTQYF
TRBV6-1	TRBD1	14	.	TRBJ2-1	TGTGCCAGCAGTGAGGGACAGGAAGTCAATGAGCAGTTCTTC	CASSEGQEVNEQFF
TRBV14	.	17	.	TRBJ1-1	TGTGCCAGCAGCCACCGAGTAGGGGCCGGACCTAACACTGAAGCTTTCTTT	CASSHRVGAGPNTEAFF
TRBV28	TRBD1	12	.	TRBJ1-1	TGTGCCAGCAGCTTCGGACAGGTCGAAGCTTTCTTT	CASSFGQVEAFF
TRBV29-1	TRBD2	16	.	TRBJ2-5	TGCAGCGTGGATGATACTAGCGGGAGGTTAAAAGAGACCCAGTACTTC	CSVDDTSGRLKETQYF
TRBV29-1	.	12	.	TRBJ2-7	TGCAGCGTTTTACTCAACTCCTACGAGCAGTACTTC	CSVLLNSYEQYF
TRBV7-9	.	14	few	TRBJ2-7	TGTTCCAGCAGCTTACCGGGAAGCTCCTACGAGCAGTACTTC	CSSSLPGSSYEQYF
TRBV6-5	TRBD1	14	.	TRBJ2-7	TGTGCCAGCAGTGATCCGGGACAGAACTACGAGCAGTACTTC	CASSDPGQNYEQYF
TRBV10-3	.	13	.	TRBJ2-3	TGTGCCTGCAGTAAGGGGTCAACAGATACGCAGTATTTT	CACSKGSTDTQYF
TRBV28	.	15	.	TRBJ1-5	TGTGCCAGCAGCCTAGGGCGGGATCCCAATCAGCCCCAGCATTTT	CASSLGRDPNQPQHF
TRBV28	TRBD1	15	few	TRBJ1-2	TGTGCCAGCAGCCCGACAGAGGCAGGGGGCCGGGGCTACACCTTC	CASSPTEAGGRGYTF
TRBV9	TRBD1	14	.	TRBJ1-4	TGTGCCAGCAGCTACCGGGACAGTTATGAAAAACTGTTTTTT	CASSYRDSYEKLFF
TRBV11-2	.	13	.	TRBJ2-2	TGTGCCAGCAGGCAGGGGACGGCCGGGGAGCTGTTTTTT	CASRQGTAGELFF
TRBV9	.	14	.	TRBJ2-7	TGTGCCAGCAGCGTAGAACCAGACTCCTACGAGCAGTACTTC	CASSVEPDSYEQYF
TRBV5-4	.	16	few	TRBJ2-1	TGTGCCAGCAGCTTGGGGGCCCCGAGCTCCTACAATGAGCAGTTCTTC	CASSLGAPSSYNEQFF
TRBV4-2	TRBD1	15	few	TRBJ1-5	TGTGCCAGCAGCCAAACCGACAGGGGGGATCAGCCCCAGCATTTT	CASSQTDRGDQPQHF
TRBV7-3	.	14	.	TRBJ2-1	TGTGCCAGCAGCCCCCAAATCTCCTACAATGAGCAGTTCTTC	CASSPQISYNEQFF
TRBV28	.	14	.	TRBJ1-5	TGTGCCAACAGTACAGGATATAGCAATCAGCCCCAGCATTTT	CANSTGYSNQPQHF